This is a list of T cell receptor beta chains from one sample in a study of T cell clonotyping in hematopoietic cell transplantation. The assay was immunoSEQ multiplex PCR, and TCRdb's table has in-frame clones only and misses some. The sample lists roughly 14,000 clones, around 86% occurring once. The source was PBMCs, collected 100 days after allogeneic stem cell transplant. All receptors come from a male patient aged 50 to 59 who had an allogeneic stem cell transplant from an unrelated donor, so T cells may come from the graft donor. Some clones in this sample may be carry-over from other donors' samples. Both conserved end residues are part of each CDR3. The order of the fields is CDR3 length, V gene, J gene, CDR3 protein.

14	TRBV7-9	TRBJ1-6	CASSFSGIYSPLHF
15	TRBV14	TRBJ2-1	CASSRGLNSYNEQFF
13	TRBV29-1	TRBJ1-6	CSARDSYNSPLHF
13	TRBV10-3	TRBJ2-1	CATRTSGKGEQFF
13	TRBV2	TRBJ2-1	CASVSGTSNEQFF
14	TRBV19	TRBJ2-2	CASSISRNTGELFF
14	TRBV29-1	TRBJ1-1	CSVYVAGVNTEAFF
11	TRBV20-1	TRBJ1-1	CSADGGTEAFF
15	TRBV6-5	TRBJ1-3	CASSRSGYSGNTIYF
11	TRBV30	TRBJ1-2	CARRTFYGYTF
14	TRBV5-1	TRBJ1-2	CASSGGEPNYGYTF
16	TRBV18	TRBJ1-1	CASSPDPGQGVTEAFF
15	TRBV6-5	TRBJ1-1	CASSYSGGRGGEAFF
14	TRBV11-2	TRBJ2-7	CASSSSAGSYEQYF
11	TRBV27	TRBJ2-7	CASGSDYEQYF
12	TRBV18	TRBJ1-1	CASRQGGSEAFF
14	TRBV7-6	TRBJ1-5	CASSWGEPHQPQHF
14	TRBV7-8	TRBJ2-3	CASTLGQSTDTQYF
13	TRBV27	TRBJ1-5	CASSTGANQPQHF
12	TRBV10-3	TRBJ1-6	CASGWALGALHF
17	TRBV9	TRBJ1-2	CASSVASGQGGGYGYTF
14	TRBV15	TRBJ2-7	CATSRGLDLDEQYF
14	TRBV7-9	TRBJ2-3	CASSLSTGTDTQYF
14	TRBV7-2	TRBJ1-2	CASSLVEGMGGYTF